This T cell receptor (beta chain) was sequenced in a study of patients and donors after allogeneic stem cell transplantation. CDR1 and CDR2 (germline): MNHEY, SMNVEV (reference sequence). Deletions cut 7 bases from V and 4 bases from J, with 14 bases between. This CDR3 comprises 13 residues. TCRdb re-called the RT-PCR reads through MiXCR, storing one row per CDR3 protein. The data show about 40,000 distinct CDR3 sequences, with 25% to 40% seen just once and 72% held by the top ten. The clonotype was recovered from a human donor who was either an allogeneic HSCT recipient or a stem cell or donor lymphocyte infusion donor (not recorded which). It is not recorded whose cells these are; they may come from a transplant donor. The V gene is TRBV27, the J gene TRBJ2-7; D is undetermined. The sequencing input was blood, either unsorted or a sorted T cell fraction (not recorded which). The chain's CDR3 is CASMSGYRYEQYF. CDR3 sequence (DNA): TGTGCCAGCATGTCAGGCTATCGTTACGAGCAGTACTTC.